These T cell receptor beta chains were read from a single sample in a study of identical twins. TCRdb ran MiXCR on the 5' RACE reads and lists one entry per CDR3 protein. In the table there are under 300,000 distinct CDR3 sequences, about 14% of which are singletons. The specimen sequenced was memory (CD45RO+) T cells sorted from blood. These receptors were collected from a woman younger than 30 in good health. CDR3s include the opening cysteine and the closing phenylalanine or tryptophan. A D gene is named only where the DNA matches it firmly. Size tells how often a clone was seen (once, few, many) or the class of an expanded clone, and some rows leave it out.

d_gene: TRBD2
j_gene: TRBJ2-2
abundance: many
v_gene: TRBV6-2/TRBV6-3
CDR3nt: TGTGCCAGCATAGGAGCGGGAGGGCCCCGGACCGGGGAGCTGTTTTTT
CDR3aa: CASIGAGGPRTGELFF

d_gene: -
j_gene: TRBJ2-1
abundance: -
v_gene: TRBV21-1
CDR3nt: TGTGCCAGCAGCAAAGTTAGTATAAGGGACTATAATAGCAATGAGCAGTTCTTC
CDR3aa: CASSKVSIRDYNSNEQFF

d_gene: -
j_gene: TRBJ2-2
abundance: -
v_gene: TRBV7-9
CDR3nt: TGTGCCAGCAGCCTGATGACTAGGGCGGGGGAGCTGTTTTTT
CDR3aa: CASSLMTRAGELFF

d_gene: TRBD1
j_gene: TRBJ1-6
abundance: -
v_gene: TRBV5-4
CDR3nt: TGTGCCAGCAGCTCAACCGGGACAGGTACCCCTTCACCCCTCCACTTT
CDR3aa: CASSSTGTGTPSPLHF

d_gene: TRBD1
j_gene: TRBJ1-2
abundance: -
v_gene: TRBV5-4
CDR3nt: TGTGCCAGCAGCCCAGAAAGGGGGCGCGGGAATGGCTACACCTTC
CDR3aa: CASSPERGRGNGYTF

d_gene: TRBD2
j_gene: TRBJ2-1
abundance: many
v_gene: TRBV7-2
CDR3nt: TGTGCCAGCAGCTTATACCCGGGACTAGCGGGAGAAAGTGAGCAGTTCTTC
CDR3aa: CASSLYPGLAGESEQFF

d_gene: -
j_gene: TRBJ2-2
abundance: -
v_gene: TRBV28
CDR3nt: TGTGCCAGCACTTCCCATGGACTCTCGAACACCGGGGAGCTGTTTTTT
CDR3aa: CASTSHGLSNTGELFF

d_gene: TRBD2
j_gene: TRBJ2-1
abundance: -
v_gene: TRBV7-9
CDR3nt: TGTGCCACTAAACTAGCGGGACTCCTTTCCTACAATGAGCAGTTCTTC
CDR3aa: CATKLAGLLSYNEQFF

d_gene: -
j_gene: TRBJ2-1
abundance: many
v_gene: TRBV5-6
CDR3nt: TGTGCCAGCAGCTTGGGGCAGTATTACAATGAGCAGTTCTTC
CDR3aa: CASSLGQYYNEQFF

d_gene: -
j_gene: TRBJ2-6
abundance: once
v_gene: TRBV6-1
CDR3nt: TGTGCCAGCAGGCGGACAGCTGGGGCCAACGTCCTGACTTTC
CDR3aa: CASRRTAGANVLTF

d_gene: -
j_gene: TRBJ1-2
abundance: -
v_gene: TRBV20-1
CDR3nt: TGCAGTGCTAGGCATTCGGCAGCCTTCTATGGCTACACCTTC
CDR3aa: CSARHSAAFYGYTF

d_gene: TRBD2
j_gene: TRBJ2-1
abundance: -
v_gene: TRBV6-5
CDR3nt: TGTGCCAGCAGTTACGGGGGGGGTCGAAGTGAGCAGTTCTTC
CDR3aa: CASSYGGGRSEQFF

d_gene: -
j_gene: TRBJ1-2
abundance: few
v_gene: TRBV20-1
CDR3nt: TGCAGTGTTCCTCTTTTCAACTATGGCTACACCTTC
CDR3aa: CSVPLFNYGYTF

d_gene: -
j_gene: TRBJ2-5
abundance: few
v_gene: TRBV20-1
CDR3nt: TGCAGTGCTAGAGTGGAAGAGACCCAGTACTTC
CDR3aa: CSARVEETQYF

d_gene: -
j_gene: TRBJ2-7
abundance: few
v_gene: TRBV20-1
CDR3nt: TGCAGTGCTAGTAGGGAAAAGGGGGTTTACGAGCAGTACTTC
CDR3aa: CSASREKGVYEQYF

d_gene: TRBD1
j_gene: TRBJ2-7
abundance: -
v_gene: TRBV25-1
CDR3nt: TGTGCCAGCAGGGAGGGACAGGGGGCTAGCTACGAGCAGTACTTC
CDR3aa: CASREGQGASYEQYF

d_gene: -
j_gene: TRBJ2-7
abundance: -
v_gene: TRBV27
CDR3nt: TGTGCCAGCAGTTATACCGGGACTGCCTACGAGCAGTACTTC
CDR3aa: CASSYTGTAYEQYF

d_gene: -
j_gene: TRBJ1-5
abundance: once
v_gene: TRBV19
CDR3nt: TGTGCCAGTAGTATAGATATCCAAGGGGGGACCAGCAATCAGCCCCAGCATTTT
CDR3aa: CASSIDIQGGTSNQPQHF

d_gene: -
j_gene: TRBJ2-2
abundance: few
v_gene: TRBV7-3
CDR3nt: TGTGCCAGCAGCCCCCGAAGTGGCCGCACCGGGGAGCTGTTTTTT
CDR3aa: CASSPRSGRTGELFF

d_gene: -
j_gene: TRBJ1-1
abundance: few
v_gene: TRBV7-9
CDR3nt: TGTGCCAGCAGCATCGACTTTAACACTGAAGCTTTCTTT
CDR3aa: CASSIDFNTEAFF

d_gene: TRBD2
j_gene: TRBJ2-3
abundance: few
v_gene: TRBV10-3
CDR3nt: TGTGCCATCAAGGAAAGCGGGGGAAGCGGCCCAGATACGCAGTATTTT
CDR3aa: CAIKESGGSGPDTQYF

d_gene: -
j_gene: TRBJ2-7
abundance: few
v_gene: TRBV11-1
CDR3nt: TGTGCCAGCAGCTTAGACTTTTATTTGGGCAGTAGCTCCTACGAGCAGTACTTC
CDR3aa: CASSLDFYLGSSSYEQYF

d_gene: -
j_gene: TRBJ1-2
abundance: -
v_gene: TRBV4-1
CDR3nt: TGCGCCAGCAGCCAAGTGGACGCGAGCTATGGCTACACCTTC
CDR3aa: CASSQVDASYGYTF

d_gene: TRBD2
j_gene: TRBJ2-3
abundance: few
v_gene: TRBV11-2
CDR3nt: TGTGCCAGCAGCTTAGTCTTAAGAGGTAGCGGGGGGAGCACAGATACGCAGTATTTT
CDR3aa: CASSLVLRGSGGSTDTQYF

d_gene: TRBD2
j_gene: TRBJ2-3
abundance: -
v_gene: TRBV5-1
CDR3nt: TGCGCCAGCCGGTTGGGGAATAGCGGGGTAAGAGATACGCAGTATTTT
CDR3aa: CASRLGNSGVRDTQYF

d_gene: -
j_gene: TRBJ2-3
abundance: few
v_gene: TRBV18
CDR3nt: TGTGCCAGCTCACCCCGGGACACATCCACAGATACGCAGTATTTT
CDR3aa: CASSPRDTSTDTQYF

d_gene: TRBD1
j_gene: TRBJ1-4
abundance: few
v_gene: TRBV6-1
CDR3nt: TGTGCCAGCAGGAACACCGGGACAGGGCAACCAACTAATGAAAAACTGTTTTTT
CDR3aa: CASRNTGTGQPTNEKLFF

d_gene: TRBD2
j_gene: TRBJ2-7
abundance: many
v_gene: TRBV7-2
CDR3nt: TGTGCCAGCAGCCGCACTAGCGGGAGTTACGAGCAGTACTTC
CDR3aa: CASSRTSGSYEQYF

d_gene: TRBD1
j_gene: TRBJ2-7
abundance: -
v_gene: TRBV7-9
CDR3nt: TGTGCCAGCAGCCCAGGGGGTGCCTACGAGCAGTACTTC
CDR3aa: CASSPGGAYEQYF